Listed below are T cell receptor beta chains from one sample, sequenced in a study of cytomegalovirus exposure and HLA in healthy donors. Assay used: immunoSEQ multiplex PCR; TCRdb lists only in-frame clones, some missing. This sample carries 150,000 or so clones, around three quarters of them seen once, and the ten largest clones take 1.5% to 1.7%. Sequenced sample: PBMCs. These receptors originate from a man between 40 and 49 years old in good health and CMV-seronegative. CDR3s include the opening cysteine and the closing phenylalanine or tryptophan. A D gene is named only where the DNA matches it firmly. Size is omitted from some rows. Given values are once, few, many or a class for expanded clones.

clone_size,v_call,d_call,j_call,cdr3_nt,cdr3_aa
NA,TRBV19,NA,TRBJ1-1,TGTGCCAGTAGTATAAGGTTCAGAACAGCTGAAGCTTTCTTT,CASSIRFRTAEAFF
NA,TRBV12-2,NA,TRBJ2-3,TGTGCAAGTCGCTTTGGGGGACTAGCGGGAGGGGAGGATACGCAGTATTTT,CASRFGGLAGGEDTQYF
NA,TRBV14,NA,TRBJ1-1,TGTGCCAGCAGCCAAGAGGGGGCGGTGAACACTGAAGCTTTCTTT,CASSQEGAVNTEAFF
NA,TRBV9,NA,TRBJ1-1,TGTGCCAGCAGCGAGGGAGGGGGGCCGAGGAACACTGAAGCTTTCTTT,CASSEGGGPRNTEAFF
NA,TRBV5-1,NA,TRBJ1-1,TGCGCCAGCAGCTTGCCAGGTAATACTGAAGCTTTCTTT,CASSLPGNTEAFF
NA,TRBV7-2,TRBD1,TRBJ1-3,TGTGCCAGCAGCTTAGGGGGACAGGGAGTCTCTGGAAACACCATATATTTT,CASSLGGQGVSGNTIYF
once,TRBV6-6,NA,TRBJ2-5,TGTGCCAGCAGTTACTCGAGGCGAGAGACCCAGTACTTC,CASSYSRRETQYF
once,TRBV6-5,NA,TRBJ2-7,TGTGCCAGCAGTTACTCGACTAGCTACGAGCAGTACTTC,CASSYSTSYEQYF
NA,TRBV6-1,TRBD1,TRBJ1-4,TGTGCCAGCAGACTACAGGGGGCAACTAATGAAAAACTGTTTTTT,CASRLQGATNEKLFF
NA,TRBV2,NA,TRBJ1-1,TGTGCCAGCAGTTCCGGACAGAGACAGAACACTGAAGCTTTCTTT,CASSSGQRQNTEAFF
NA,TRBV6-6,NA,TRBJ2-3,TGTGCCAGCAGTCCCTCGTGGGCACCGCAACGAGATACGCAGTATTTT,CASSPSWAPQRDTQYF
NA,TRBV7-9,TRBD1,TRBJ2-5,TGTGCCAGCAGCTTAAGGGGGCTGGAGACCCAGTACTTC,CASSLRGLETQYF
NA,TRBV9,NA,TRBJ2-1,TGTGCCAGCAGCGCGAGCAATGAGCAGTTCTTC,CASSASNEQFF
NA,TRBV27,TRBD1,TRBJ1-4,TGTGCCAGCAGTTCCCAAATCCCCACAGGGGGAGGGGGAAAACTGTTTTTT,CASSSQIPTGGGGKLFF
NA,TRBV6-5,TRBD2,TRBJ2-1,TGTGCCAGCAGGACAGGACTAGCGGGATACGAGCAGTTCTTC,CASRTGLAGYEQFF
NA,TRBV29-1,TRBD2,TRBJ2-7,TGCAGCGTTGAAGTCCTAGCGGGAGTACCGAACTCCTACGAGCAGTACTTC,CSVEVLAGVPNSYEQYF
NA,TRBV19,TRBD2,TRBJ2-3,TGTGCCAGTAGTATAGGACTAGCGGGAGGGACAGATACGCAGTATTTT,CASSIGLAGGTDTQYF
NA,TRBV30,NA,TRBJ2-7,TGTGCCTGGAGCGGGGTCGGGTACGAGCAGTACTTC,CAWSGVGYEQYF
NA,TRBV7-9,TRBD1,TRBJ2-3,TGTTCCAGCAGCCGGACGGGACAGGGGGTCACAGATACGCAGTATTTT,CSSSRTGQGVTDTQYF
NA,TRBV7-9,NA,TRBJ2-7,TGTTCCAGCAGTAAGTCAGGGGTTAGCTCCTACGAGCAGTACTTC,CSSSKSGVSSYEQYF
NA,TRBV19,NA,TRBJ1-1,TGTGCCAGCAGTCGGCCAGGGGACGGCACTGAAGCTTTCTTT,CASSRPGDGTEAFF
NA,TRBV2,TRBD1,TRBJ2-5,TGTGCCAGCAGTGAGACAGGGGTGCGGCAAGAGACCCAGTACTTC,CASSETGVRQETQYF
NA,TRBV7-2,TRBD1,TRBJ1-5,TGTGCCAGCAGCCCCGGACAGGGCGAACAGCCCCAGCATTTT,CASSPGQGEQPQHF
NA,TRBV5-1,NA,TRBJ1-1,TGCGCCAGCAGGGAATCCCGGGTGAACACTGAAGCTTTCTTT,CASRESRVNTEAFF
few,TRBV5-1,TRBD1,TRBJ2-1,TGCGCCAGCAGCGTCCGGGACAGGGGAAACAATGAGCAGTTCTTC,CASSVRDRGNNEQFF
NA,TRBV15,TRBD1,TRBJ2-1,TGTGCCACCAGCAGAGATCTAGCAGGGACAGGGCTTGCCAATGAGCAGTTCTTC,CATSRDLAGTGLANEQFF
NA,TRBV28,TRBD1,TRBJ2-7,TGTGCCGTTCCGGGACAGGGAAGATACGAGCAGTACTTC,CAVPGQGRYEQYF
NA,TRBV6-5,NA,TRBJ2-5,TGTGCCAGCAGTTCCTGGGGGGACCACGACCAAGAGACCCAGTACTTC,CASSSWGDHDQETQYF
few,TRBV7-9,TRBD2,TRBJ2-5,TGTGCCAGCAGCTTAGCGCTATCTAGCGGGAGCCGAGAGACCCAGTACTTC,CASSLALSSGSRETQYF
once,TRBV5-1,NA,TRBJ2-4,TGCGCCAGCAGCCCAGGACAGCAAAACAGTCAGTACTTC,CASSPGQQNSQYF